These 25 T cell receptor beta chains originate from one sample sequenced in a study of T cell clonality in common variable immunodeficiency. TCRdb keeps only in-frame clones here, not all; method: immunoSEQ multiplex PCR. Observed in the sample are fewer than 75,000 clones, none of them singletons. Source material: peripheral blood mononuclear cells. These receptors were taken from a person between 18 and 75 years old in good health.

There are many counts of this clone. The CDR3 end lies 3 residues beyond the end of the read and is filled in from the germline J gene. The rearrangement joins TRBV20-1 to TRBJ2-2; D might be TRBD2 (5 bases). The germline V gene has CDR1 DFQATT and CDR2 SNEGSKA (reference sequence). The V end lost 0 bases, the J end lost 6 bases, and 20 bases lay between the germline ends. This CDR3 has 17 residues. CDR3 DNA (partial): TGCAGTGCTAGAGATCGCAAGCTCGGAGCGGTCCCCGGGGAG. It translates to CSARDRKLGAVPGE. The CDR3 in full is CSARDRKLGAVPGELFF.

This clone was observed at least ten times. The CDR3 end lies 3 residues beyond the end of the read and is filled in from the germline J gene. V is TRBV6-4 and J is TRBJ2-3, with D unclear. Trimming took off 6 bases at V and 0 bases at J, with 7 bases between the two ends. Germline assignment: CDR1 MRHNA and CDR2 SNTAGT. The CDR3 extends over 13 amino acids. The part of the CDR3 DNA that was read is TGTGCCAGCAGGGCTAGGAGCACAGATACG. The encoded protein is CASRARSTDT. The whole CDR3 reads CASRARSTDTQYF.

The table lists this clone with many counts. The DNA ends 3 residues before the CDR3 does, and the rest of the CDR3 is filled in from the germline J gene. The chain links TRBV7-3 to TRBJ1-1; no reliable D call. The CDR3 loop spans 13 amino acids. Germline V gene lookup returns CDR1 SGHTA and CDR2 FQGTGA. Partial CDR3 DNA: TGTGCCAGCAGCCTCAATCAAGCGGCAGAA. This translates into CASSLNQAAE. The CDR3 in full is CASSLNQAAEAFF.

The sample holds many counts of this clone. The read halts 3 residues ahead of the CDR3 end, with the missing end drawn from the germline J gene. V usage is TRBV12-3 or TRBV12-4 and J usage is TRBJ2-7; possible D gene TRBD1, 6 bases. V shed 2 bases and J shed 0 bases, with 17 bases lying between them. The CDR3 has 17 amino acids. The DNA read from the CDR3 is TGTGCCAGCAGTTTAAGGCAGGGGCGTCGATTCTCCTACGAG. The encoded protein is CASSLRQGRRFSYE. The entire CDR3 protein is CASSLRQGRRFSYEQYF.

In its sample, this clone was seen many times. The CDR3 end is not reached by the read, which stops 3 residues before it; the germline J gene fills it in. V is TRBV2 and J is TRBJ2-3, with D perhaps being TRBD1 or TRBD2 (7 bases each). The V end was cut by 6 bases, the J end by 6 bases, with 31 bases between. Germline V gene lookup returns CDR1 SNHLY and CDR2 FYNNEI. The CDR3 runs to 19 residues. Here the CDR3 reads CASRQGRLSLLRELDTQYF. The DNA read from the CDR3 is TGTGCCAGCAGACAGGGGCGGCTTTCATTGTTGCGGGAGTTGGATACG.

This clone was seen many times. The CDR3 goes on 3 residues after the read ends, and that part is filled in from the germline J gene. The chain combines TRBV6-1 with TRBJ1-3; 7 nucleotides match TRBD1. The CDR3 contains 15 residues. The V segment lost 3 bases and the J segment 2 bases; nucleotides outside the gene matches: 4. Germline V lookup: CDR1 MNHNS, CDR2 SASEGT. The CDR3 DNA, read in part, is TGTGCCAGCAGTGAGGAGACAGGGACTGGAAACACC. It is translated as CASSEETGTGNT. The entire CDR3 reads CASSEETGTGNTIYF.

There are many counts of this clone. Read data end 3 residues before the CDR3 end; the end is taken from the germline J gene. This chain uses TRBV7-9 with TRBJ1-5; 7 bases map to TRBD1. After removal of 4 bases from V and 6 bases from J, the junction contained 9 bases not matched to a gene. The germline V gene has CDR1 SEHNR and CDR2 FQNEAQ (reference sequence). CDR3 length: 15 residues. CDR3 protein: CASSSVRGRPQPQHF. The DNA read from the CDR3 is TGTGCCAGCAGCTCCGTTAGGGGGCGACCTCAGCCC.

This clone was detected ten times or more. The missing CDR3 end, 3 residues past where the read stops, is filled in from the germline J gene. The chain combines TRBV20-1 with TRBJ1-4; 8 bases align to TRBD1. The CDR3 covers 13 residues. V dropped 5 bases and J dropped 8; count of bases not matched to a gene: 7. Germline-derived CDR1 and CDR2 are DFQATT and SNEGSKA (reference sequence). The part of the CDR3 DNA that was read is TGCAGTGCTGAACAGGGGGTGGAAGAAAAA. Translated: CSAEQGVEEK. The whole CDR3 sequence is CSAEQGVEEKLFF.

This clone was recorded many times. The observed sequence ends 3 residues before the CDR3 terminus, with the missing tail filled in from the germline J gene. V and J are TRBV4-2 and TRBJ1-3, with 8 bases aligning to TRBD1. CDR1 LGHNA and CDR2 YNFKEQ come from the germline V gene. After removal of 0 bases from V and 5 bases from J, the junction contained 12 bases not matched to a gene. This CDR3 spans 18 amino acids. The CDR3 loop is CASSQDSLGAGGRNTIYF. The sequenced CDR3 bases are TGTGCCAGCAGCCAAGATAGTCTCGGGGCAGGGGGCAGAAACACC.

The table lists this clone with many counts. The CDR3 extends 3 residues past the end of the read, so its final part is completed from the germline J gene. The V call is TRBV27, the J call TRBJ2-3; tentative D call: TRBD1 (5 bases). Germline V gene sequence: CDR1 MNHEY, CDR2 SMNVEV (reference sequence). V was pared by 3 bases and J by 4 bases, with 11 bases between. The CDR3 contains 14 residues. The CDR3 DNA, read in part, is TGTGCCAGCAGTTTTGTGGGGCCGTCAGATACG. Translated, it gives CASSFVGPSDT. In full, the CDR3 is CASSFVGPSDTQYF.

This clone was picked up many times. Coverage ceases 3 residues before the CDR3 finishes, and the germline J gene fills in the end. The rearrangement links TRBV19 to TRBJ1-2; D is possibly TRBD1 (5 bases). This CDR3 spans 14 amino acids. Trimming left V 2 bases short and J 2 bases short, with 9 bases between. Germline CDR1 LNHDA, CDR2 SQIVND (reference sequence). The sequenced part of the CDR3 DNA is TGTGCCAGTAGTATACAGACAGCAAACTATGGC. Translating it yields CASSIQTANYG. The whole CDR3 is CASSIQTANYGYTF.

This clone has ten or more counts. The observed sequence ends 3 residues before the CDR3 terminus, with the missing tail filled in from the germline J gene. The J gene is TRBJ1-2, the V gene TRBV28, with D uncertain. The CDR3 covers 13 residues. Germline V gives CDR1 MDHEN, CDR2 SYDVKM. CDR3 DNA (partial): TGTGCCAGCAGTCAATTAGAACCTAATCGC. Translation: CASSQLEPNR. The CDR3 in full is CASSQLEPNRYTF.

This clone has ten or more counts. The read stops 3 residues short of the end of the CDR3; the missing end is completed from the germline J gene. V gene TRBV20-1 combines with J gene TRBJ1-6, with TRBD1 identical over 8 bases. Trimming removed 5 bases from V and 6 bases from J; junction bases left unmatched: 6. Germline assignment: CDR1 DFQATT and CDR2 SNEGSKA (reference sequence). This CDR3 comprises 14 residues. The sequenced CDR3 bases are TGCAGTGCTCCTAGACAGGGGTCTAATTCACCC. Translation gives CSAPRQGSNSP. The full CDR3 is CSAPRQGSNSPLHF.

This clone came up many times. The read stops 3 residues short of the end of the CDR3; the missing end is completed from the germline J gene. The gene calls are TRBV6-2 or TRBV6-3 and TRBJ1-2, with TRBD1 matching 8 bases. The length of the CDR3 is 12 residues. The trim removed 5 bases at V and 7 bases at J, leaving 3 bases unmatched. The germline V gene encodes CDR1 MNHEY and CDR2 SVGEGT. The CDR3 DNA, read in part, is TGTGCCAGCAGTGGACAGGGAGGTGGC. Amino acids: CASSGQGGG. The CDR3 in its entirety is CASSGQGGGYTF.

This clone was observed at least ten times. The read gets to within 3 residues of the CDR3 end, and the germline J gene fills in the rest. The chain is built from TRBV5-4 and TRBJ2-3; TRBD2 agrees at 11 bases. V shed 5 bases and J 2 bases; nucleotides not matched to a gene: 4. The CDR3 has 15 residues. The germline CDR1 and CDR2 sequences are SGHNT and YYREEE (reference sequence). CDR3 bases read: TGTGCCAGCAGTCAACTAGCGGGAGACACAGATACG. The encoded protein is CASSQLAGDTDT. In full, the CDR3 is CASSQLAGDTDTQYF.

This clone came up many times. The CDR3 end falls 3 residues outside the read, so it is completed with the germline J gene. The chain employs TRBV2 and TRBJ2-1; possibly TRBD2 for D (5 bases). Germline values: CDR1 SNHLY, CDR2 FYNNEI. V gave up 4 bases and J gave up 4 bases, with 11 bases separating them. The CDR3 consists of 14 residues. CDR3: CASSVASSYNEQFF. The part of the CDR3 DNA that was read is TGTGCCAGCAGTGTAGCGTCCTCTTACAATGAG. Complete variable domain (other parts from reference TRBV2 and TRBJ2-1): EPEVTQTPSHQVTQMGQEVILRCVPISNHLYFYWYRQILGQKVEFLVSFYNNEISEKSEIFDDQFSVERPDGSNFTLKIRSTKLEDSAMYFCASSVASSYNEQFFGPGTRLTVL.

The table lists this clone with many counts. Read sequence stops 3 residues before the CDR3 end, and the germline J gene provides the missing end. This rearrangement joins TRBV5-1 to TRBJ1-5, with 8 bases that match TRBD1. Germline CDR1 is SGHRS and CDR2 is YFSETQ. Trimming cost V 4 bases and J 4 bases; bases outside gene matches: 10. The CDR3 sequence is 16 residues long. This CDR3 is CASSPGGQGFNQPQHF. The sequenced part of the CDR3 DNA is TGCGCCAGCAGCCCGGGAGGACAGGGCTTTAATCAGCCC. Full variable domain (rest looked up from reference TRBV5-1 and TRBJ1-5): KAGVTQTPRYLIKTRGQQVTLSCSPISGHRSVSWYQQTPGQGLQFLFEYFSETQRNKGNFPGRFSGRQFSNSRSEMNVSTLELGDSALYLCASSPGGQGFNQPQHFGDGTRLSIL.

Ten or more counts support this clone. The read terminates 3 residues ahead of where the CDR3 ends, so the germline J gene completes it. The chain joins TRBV7-9 to TRBJ2-7; D perhaps matches TRBD2 (5 bases). Germline V gene sequence: CDR1 SEHNR, CDR2 FQNEAQ (reference sequence). The CDR3 loop spans 14 amino acids. V dropped 4 bases and J dropped 4 bases, with 14 bases sitting between them. The chain's CDR3 is CASSSGVYGYEQYF. The CDR3 bases that were read are TGTGCCAGCAGCTCCGGGGTATACGGGTACGAG.

With respect to this clone: The read ends 3 residues shy of where the CDR3 ends; the end is completed using the germline J gene. V usage is TRBV19 and J usage is TRBJ1-2, with unresolved D. The CDR3 has 15 residues. The germline gives CDR1 LNHDA, CDR2 SQIVND (reference sequence). This CDR3 reads CASSRLAGILYDYTF. The CDR3 bases that were read are TGTGCCAGTAGTAGACTAGCGGGTATTCTCTACGAC.

In this sample, this clone turned up many times. The CDR3 region is CSAWDREGYTF. The DNA read from the CDR3 is TGCAGTGCTTGGGACAGGGAGGGC. This rearrangement joins TRBV20-1 to TRBJ1-2, with TRBD1 identical over 9 bases. The CDR3 is cut off 3 residues early in the read; its end comes from the germline J gene. The CDR3 is made up of 11 amino acids. CDR1 and CDR2 from the germline V gene are DFQATT and SNEGSKA (reference sequence).

This clone appeared many times. The CDR3 is cut off 3 residues early in the read; its end comes from the germline J gene. The chain is built from TRBV7-6 and TRBJ1-1; D gene ambiguous. The V end was cut by 5 bases, the J end by 5 bases, with 12 bases between. There are 13 residues in the CDR3. Germline CDR1 is SGHVS and CDR2 is FNYEAQ. The sequenced part of the CDR3 DNA is TGTGCCAGCAGCGGGCGGACTGGGACTGAA. As protein: CASSGRTGTE. The complete CDR3 protein is CASSGRTGTEAFF.

This clone was found many times. Read sequence stops 3 residues before the CDR3 end, and the germline J gene provides the missing end. This sequence joins TRBV20-1 and TRBJ2-7; 8 bases fit TRBD2. The germline V gene has CDR1 DFQATT and CDR2 SNEGSKA (reference sequence). The CDR3 is 14 residues long. V was clipped by 3 bases and J by 3 bases; unmatched bases: 7. Incomplete CDR3 DNA: TGCAGTGCTAGTAGTAGCGGGAAAGGCTACGAG. This sequence encodes CSASSSGKGYE. The CDR3 reads in full as CSASSSGKGYEQYF.

This clone has at least ten counts. The read comes to an end 3 residues before the CDR3 does, leaving the germline J gene to fill in the end. V and J are TRBV14 and TRBJ1-2, with TRBD1 identical over 7 bases. The J segment lost 0 bases and the V segment lost 3 bases, leaving 4 bases of the junction unmatched. The CDR3 covers 15 residues. CDR1 is SGHDN, CDR2 FVKESK, per germline. This CDR3 is CASSQLGQPNYGYTF. The DNA read from the CDR3 is TGTGCCAGCAGCCAGCTGGGACAGCCTAACTATGGC.

This clone was seen ten or more times. Read sequence stops 3 residues before the CDR3 end, and the germline J gene provides the missing end. The chain uses TRBV19 and TRBJ1-4, with D possibly TRBD1 on 5 matching bases. Germline values: CDR1 LNHDA, CDR2 SQIVND (reference sequence). Trimming left V 11 bases short and J 8 bases short, with 18 bases between. This CDR3 contains 13 residues. The CDR3 region is CACSGGIREKLFF. The CDR3 DNA, read in part, is TGTGCCTGTTCCGGGGGGATACGCGAAAAA.

This clone was recorded many times. The read terminates 3 residues ahead of where the CDR3 ends, so the germline J gene completes it. V gene TRBV12-3 or TRBV12-4 combines with J gene TRBJ2-5; the D is unclear. This CDR3 comprises 13 residues. With 3 bases removed from V and 1 base from J, the gap between germline ends came to 6 bases. The part of the CDR3 DNA that was read is TGTGCCAGCAGTTTTGGCCCCCAAGAGACC. Its protein is CASSFGPQET. The complete CDR3 protein is CASSFGPQETQYF.